These T cell receptor beta chains were read from a single sample in a study of ipilimumab plus nivolumab after autologous stem cell transplantation. Generated by immunoSEQ multiplex PCR, the TCRdb table keeps only in-frame clones and is missing some. Of tens of thousands of clones listed, 75% to 85% were seen once; the top ten hold 2.2%. This material consisted of PBMCs, taken in a trial of ipilimumab plus nivolumab as post-transplant consolidation. The receptors were gathered from a male donor with diffuse large B-cell lymphoma. CDR3s leave out the opening cysteine and the closing phenylalanine or tryptophan.

J	V	CDR3
TRBJ2-3	TRBV6-1	ASIPPDRSDTQY
TRBJ1-3	TRBV18	ASSPTPPGSGNTIY
TRBJ2-6	TRBV6-1	ASRDTGSGANVLT
TRBJ2-1	TRBV5-1	ANCGGPSSYNEQF
TRBJ2-5	TRBV6-6	ASSYSGEGMETQY
TRBJ2-1	TRBV4-1	ASSQLSGPHNEQF
TRBJ2-1	TRBV7-3	ASSPQGLAGHEQF
TRBJ2-5	TRBV28	ASSLRAETQY
TRBJ1-2	TRBV25-1	ASSAGRGYGYT
TRBJ1-2	TRBV6-6	ASSYPQKTYGYT
TRBJ2-5	TRBV5-1	ASSLDPGGPGTQETQY
TRBJ2-3	TRBV5-1	ASSPTSGGTDTQY
TRBJ1-5	TRBV7-9	ASSLGDSYSNQPQH
TRBJ2-7	TRBV18	ASSQTPGQGDEQY
TRBJ1-6	TRBV6-1	ASSEGTGGPPLH
TRBJ1-2	TRBV5-8	ASSLRLEGSYGYT
TRBJ2-1	TRBV2	ASSIRGGSYNEQF
TRBJ2-2	TRBV6-5	ASQRQGRTVGELF
TRBJ2-1	TRBV4-2	ASSQGERLAGTYNEQF
TRBJ2-4	TRBV27	ASSPGRENIQY
TRBJ2-7	TRBV2	ASTGTDSYEQY
TRBJ2-5	TRBV9	ASSVGVSWPETQY
TRBJ2-1	TRBV19	ASTIKGVYNEQF
TRBJ2-7	TRBV4-1	ASSLQAEIGEQY
TRBJ1-3	TRBV9	ASSVGPLPDSGNTIY
TRBJ1-5	TRBV23-1	ASSLGQGLSNQPQH
TRBJ2-1	TRBV7-2	ASSVIPRSYNEQF
TRBJ2-7	TRBV7-6	ASNLGGIAGPEQY
TRBJ1-5	TRBV10-3	AISESRGGGTQPQH
TRBJ1-1	TRBV5-1	ASSLASGPNTEAF
TRBJ1-2	TRBV5-6	ASSLLTGSSYGYT
TRBJ2-3	TRBV29-1	SVEGTGKDTQY
TRBJ2-5	TRBV7-3	ASSPQQGETQY
TRBJ1-5	TRBV18	ASSKGQPRNQPQH
TRBJ1-6	TRBV6-1	ASLRTYNSPLH
TRBJ2-7	TRBV6-5	ASSLGGASYEQY
TRBJ1-2	TRBV19	ASKRAV
TRBJ2-2	TRBV10-1	ASRDRDRGLSGELF
TRBJ2-1	TRBV7-3	ASSSSPGRVQF
TRBJ2-7	TRBV5-1	ASSLRLGQQSSYEQY
TRBJ1-3	TRBV15	ATSSYRGTDGNTIY
TRBJ2-1	TRBV5-1	ASSSREITSYNEQF
TRBJ1-2	TRBV5-1	ASRGDSGSNYGYT
TRBJ1-3	TRBV7-2	ASSLEPGTLSGNTIY
TRBJ1-5	TRBV6-6	ASKLSENQPQH
TRBJ2-7	TRBV27	ASSFSKTGSEQY
TRBJ2-3	TRBV2	ASSVGGLTDTQY
TRBJ2-1	TRBV11-1	ASSLPQAGGLVEQF
TRBJ1-3	TRBV7-6	ASSLAPGGGSGNTIY
TRBJ1-6	TRBV21-1	ASSLQDRRSDSPLH
TRBJ1-6	TRBV28	ASSGRGRYPLH
TRBJ1-2	TRBV5-6	ASSPGRASYGYT
TRBJ1-1	TRBV6-1	ASSWGRGTNTEAF
TRBJ1-5	TRBV27	ASSFSRPSGSQPQH
TRBJ1-1	TRBV7-8	ASSPPNTEAF
TRBJ1-3	TRBV6-1	ASSGRQGLPSSGNTIY
TRBJ1-2	TRBV7-8	ASSSHYRGSEGYT
TRBJ2-7	TRBV4-3	ASSPRLSYEQY
TRBJ2-3	TRBV5-1	ASSLGDTQY
TRBJ1-2	TRBV27	ASSSTDNYGYT